This T cell receptor beta chain appears in the sequencing data of a study of Ad26.COV2.S vaccination and SARS-CoV-2 variants. For this clone: Other DNA sequences of this sample code for an identical CDR3.

Treatment here: some 20 received Ad26.COV2.S at low or high dose, single or two shots; about 5 received placebo; per-sample allocation not given. Samples were taken on day 63 after the first vaccine or placebo injection. An 18-55-year-old adult in Boston served as donor. Looked up from germline, CDR1 is SGHRS and CDR2 is YFSETQ. V was trimmed by 0 bases and J by 1 base, leaving 10 bases between them. CDR3 length: 15 amino acids. The protocol was immunoSEQ multiplex PCR, while the TCRdb copy is restricted to in-frame clones and leaves out a portion. The sample carries about 350,000 clones, about 89% recorded once.

The clonotype was recovered from a person aged 18 to 65 who received the Ad26.COV2.S COVID-19 vaccine or a placebo. The source was peripheral blood, collected in a trial of Ad26.COV2.S vaccine versus placebo. This chain joins TRBV5-1 and TRBJ2-5; D remains unclear. The CDR3 nucleotides read TGCGCCAGCAGCTTGGTAGTCGGACCCCAAGAGACCCAGTACTTC. This sequence encodes CASSLVVGPQETQYF.